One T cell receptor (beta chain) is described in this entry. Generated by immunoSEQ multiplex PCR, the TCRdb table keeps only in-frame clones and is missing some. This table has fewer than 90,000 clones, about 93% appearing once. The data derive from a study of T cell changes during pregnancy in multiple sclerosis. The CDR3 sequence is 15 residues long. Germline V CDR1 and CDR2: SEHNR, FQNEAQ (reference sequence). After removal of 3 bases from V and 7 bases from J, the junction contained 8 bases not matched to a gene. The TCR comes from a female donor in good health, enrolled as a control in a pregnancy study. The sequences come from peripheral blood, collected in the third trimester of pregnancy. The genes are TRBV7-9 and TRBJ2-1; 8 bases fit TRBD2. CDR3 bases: TGTGCCAGCAGCTTTCGAGCGGGAGAGGGGAATGAGCAGTTCTTC. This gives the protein CASSFRAGEGNEQFF.